This TCR beta chain derives from a study of blood T cell repertoires in COVID-19. Study in general: Collection of acute and convalescent COVID-19 samples took place in the United States, Italy and Spain. The analysed material was cDNA or gDNA that came from T cells, B-cell-depleted T cells, or PBMCs.

Using immunoSEQ multiplex PCR, the repertoire was profiled, and TCRdb retains in-frame clones only, with some absent. The sample carries fewer than 400,000 clones, about nine tenths recorded once. The J segment lost 3 bases and the V segment lost 7 bases, leaving 3 bases of the junction unmatched. Germline V CDR1 and CDR2: SNHLY, FYNNEI. The CDR3 has 14 amino acids. Participant age was about 18 to 95 years, and participants resided in fewer than 30 US areas. Among Cohort 3 donors, those recovered had two negative PCRs, clearance, or symptom resolution. The sample was PBMCs or T cells enriched from blood (not recorded which). The chain uses TRBV2 and TRBJ2-7; TRBD2 agrees at 13 bases. The TCR was taken from a man in his 60s who had recovered from COVID-19. The CDR3 DNA is TGTGCCAGCACCAGGACTAGCGGGAGCTACGAGCAGTACTTC. This sequence encodes CASTRTSGSYEQYF.